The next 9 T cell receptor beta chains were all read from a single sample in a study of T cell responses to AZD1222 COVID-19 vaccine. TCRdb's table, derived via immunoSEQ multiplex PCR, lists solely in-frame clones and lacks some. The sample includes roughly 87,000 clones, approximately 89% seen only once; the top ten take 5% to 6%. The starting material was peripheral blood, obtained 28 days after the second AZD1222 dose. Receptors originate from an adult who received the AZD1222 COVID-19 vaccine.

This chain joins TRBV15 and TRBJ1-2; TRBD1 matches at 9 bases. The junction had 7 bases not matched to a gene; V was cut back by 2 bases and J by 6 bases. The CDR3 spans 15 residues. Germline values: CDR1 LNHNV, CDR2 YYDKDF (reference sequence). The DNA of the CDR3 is TGTGCCACCAGCAGAACCGGACAGGGGATTGATGGCTACACCTTC. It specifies CATSRTGQGIDGYTF.

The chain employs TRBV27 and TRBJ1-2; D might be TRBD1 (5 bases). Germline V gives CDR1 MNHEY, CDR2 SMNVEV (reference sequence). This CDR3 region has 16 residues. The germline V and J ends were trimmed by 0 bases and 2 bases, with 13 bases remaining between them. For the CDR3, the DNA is TGTGCCAGCAGTTTATCGCGGGGGGGACTCAACTATGGCTACACCTTC. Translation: CASSLSRGGLNYGYTF.

CDR3 sequence: CAGMTSPNTGELFF. CDR3 sequence (DNA): TGTGCGGGAATGACTAGTCCTAACACCGGGGAGCTGTTTTTT. V and J are TRBV30 and TRBJ2-2, with D perhaps matching TRBD2 (6 bases). The CDR3 contains 14 residues. Germline V gene data show CDR1 as GTSNPN and CDR2 as SVGIG (reference sequence).

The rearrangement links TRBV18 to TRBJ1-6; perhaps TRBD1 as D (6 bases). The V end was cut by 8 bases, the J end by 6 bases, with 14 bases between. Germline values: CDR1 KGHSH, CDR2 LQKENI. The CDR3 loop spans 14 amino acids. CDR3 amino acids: CASRTGQRNSPLHF. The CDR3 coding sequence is TGTGCCAGCAGAACCGGACAGCGTAATTCACCCCTCCACTTT.

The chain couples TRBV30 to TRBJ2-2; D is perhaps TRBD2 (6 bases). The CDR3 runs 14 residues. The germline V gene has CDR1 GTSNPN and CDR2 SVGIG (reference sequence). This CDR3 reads CVFSGRQWTGELFF. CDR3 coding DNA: TGTGTCTTCAGCGGGCGGCAGTGGACCGGGGAGCTGTTTTTT.

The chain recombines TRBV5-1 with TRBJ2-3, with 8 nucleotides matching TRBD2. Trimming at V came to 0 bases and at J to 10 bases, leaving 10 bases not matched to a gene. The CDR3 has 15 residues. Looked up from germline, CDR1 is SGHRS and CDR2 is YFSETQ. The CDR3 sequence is CASSLAANSGAAQYF. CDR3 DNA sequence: TGCGCCAGCAGCTTGGCCGCGAATAGCGGGGCGGCGCAGTATTTT. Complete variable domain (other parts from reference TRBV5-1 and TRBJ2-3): KAGVTQTPRYLIKTRGQQVTLSCSPISGHRSVSWYQQTPGQGLQFLFEYFSETQRNKGNFPGRFSGRQFSNSRSEMNVSTLELGDSALYLCASSLAANSGAAQYFGPGTRLTVL.

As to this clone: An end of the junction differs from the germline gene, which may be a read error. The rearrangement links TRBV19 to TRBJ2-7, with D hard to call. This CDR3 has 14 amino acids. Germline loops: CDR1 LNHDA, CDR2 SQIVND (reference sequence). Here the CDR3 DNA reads TGTGCCAGTAGTACCTGGACGGTTTCCTACGAACAGTACTTC. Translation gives CASSTWTVSYEQYF.

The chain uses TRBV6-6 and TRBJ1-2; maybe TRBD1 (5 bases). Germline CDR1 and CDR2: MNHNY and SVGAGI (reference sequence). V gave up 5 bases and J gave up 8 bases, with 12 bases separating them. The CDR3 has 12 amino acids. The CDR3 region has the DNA TGTGCCAGCAGTACCCAGGGACGGGGCTACACCTTC. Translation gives CASSTQGRGYTF.

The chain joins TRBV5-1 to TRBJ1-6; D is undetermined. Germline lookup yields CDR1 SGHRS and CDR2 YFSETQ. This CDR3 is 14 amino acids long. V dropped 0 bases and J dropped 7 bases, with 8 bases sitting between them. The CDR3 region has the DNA TGCGCCAGCAGCTTGGGCCAGGAAAATTCACCCCTCCACTTT. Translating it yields CASSLGQENSPLHF. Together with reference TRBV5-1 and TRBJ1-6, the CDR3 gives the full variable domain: KAGVTQTPRYLIKTRGQQVTLSCSPISGHRSVSWYQQTPGQGLQFLFEYFSETQRNKGNFPGRFSGRQFSNSRSEMNVSTLELGDSALYLCASSLGQENSPLHFGNGTRLTVT.